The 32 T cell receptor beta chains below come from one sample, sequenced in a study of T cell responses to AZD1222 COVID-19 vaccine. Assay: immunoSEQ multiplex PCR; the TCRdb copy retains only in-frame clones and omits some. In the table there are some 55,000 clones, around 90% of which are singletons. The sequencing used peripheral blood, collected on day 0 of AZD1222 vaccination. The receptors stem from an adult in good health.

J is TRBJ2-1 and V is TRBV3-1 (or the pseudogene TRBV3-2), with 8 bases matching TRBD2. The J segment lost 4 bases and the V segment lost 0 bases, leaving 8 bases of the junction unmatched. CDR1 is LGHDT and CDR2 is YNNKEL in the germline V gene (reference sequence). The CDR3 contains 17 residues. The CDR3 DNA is TGTGCCAGCAGCCAAGATTTTTCAGCGGGAGCTTACAATGAGCAGTTCTTC. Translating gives CASSQDFSAGAYNEQFF.

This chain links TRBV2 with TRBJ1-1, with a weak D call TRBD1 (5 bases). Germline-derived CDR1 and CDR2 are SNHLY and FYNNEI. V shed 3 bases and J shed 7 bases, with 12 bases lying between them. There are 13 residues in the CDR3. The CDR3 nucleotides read TGTGCCAGCAGTGATGGGGTTGGGGGTGAAGCTTTCTTT. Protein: CASSDGVGGEAFF. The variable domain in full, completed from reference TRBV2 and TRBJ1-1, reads EPEVTQTPSHQVTQMGQEVILRCVPISNHLYFYWYRQILGQKVEFLVSFYNNEISEKSEIFDDQFSVERPDGSNFTLKIRSTKLEDSAMYFCASSDGVGGEAFFGQGTRLTVV.

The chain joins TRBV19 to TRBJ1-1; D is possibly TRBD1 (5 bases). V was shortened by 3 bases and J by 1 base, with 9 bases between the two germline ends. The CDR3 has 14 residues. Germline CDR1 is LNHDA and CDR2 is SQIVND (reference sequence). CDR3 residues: CASSIGTANTEAFF. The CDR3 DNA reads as TGTGCCAGTAGTATCGGGACGGCGAACACTGAAGCTTTCTTT.

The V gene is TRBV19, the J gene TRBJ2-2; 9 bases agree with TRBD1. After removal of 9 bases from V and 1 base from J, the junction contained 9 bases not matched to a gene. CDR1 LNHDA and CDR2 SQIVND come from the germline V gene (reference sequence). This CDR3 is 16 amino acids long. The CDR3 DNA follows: TGTGCCAGCATAAGCCCGGGACAGGGGAACACCGGGGAGCTGTTTTTT. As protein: CASISPGQGNTGELFF.

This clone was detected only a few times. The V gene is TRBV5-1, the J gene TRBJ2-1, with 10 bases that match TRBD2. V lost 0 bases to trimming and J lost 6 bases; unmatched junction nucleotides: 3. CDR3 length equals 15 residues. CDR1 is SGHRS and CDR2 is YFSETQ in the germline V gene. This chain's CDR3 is CASSLGSSGSNEQFF. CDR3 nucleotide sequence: TGCGCCAGCAGCTTGGGGTCTAGCGGGAGCAATGAGCAGTTCTTC. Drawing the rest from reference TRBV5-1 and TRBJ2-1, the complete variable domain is KAGVTQTPRYLIKTRGQQVTLSCSPISGHRSVSWYQQTPGQGLQFLFEYFSETQRNKGNFPGRFSGRQFSNSRSEMNVSTLELGDSALYLCASSLGSSGSNEQFFGPGTRLTVL.

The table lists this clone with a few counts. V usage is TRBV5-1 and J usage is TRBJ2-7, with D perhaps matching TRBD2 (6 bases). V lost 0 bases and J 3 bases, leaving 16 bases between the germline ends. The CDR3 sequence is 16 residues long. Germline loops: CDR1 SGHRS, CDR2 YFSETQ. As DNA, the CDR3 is TGCGCCAGCAGCTTGGCTAGGACGGGAGTAGTCTACGAGCAGTACTTC. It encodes CASSLARTGVVYEQYF.

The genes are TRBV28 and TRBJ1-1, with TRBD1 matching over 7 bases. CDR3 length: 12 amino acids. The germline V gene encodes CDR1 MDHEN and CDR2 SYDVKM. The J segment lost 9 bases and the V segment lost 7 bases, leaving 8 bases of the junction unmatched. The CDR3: CASIPSTGKAFF. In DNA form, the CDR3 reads TGTGCCAGCATTCCATCGACAGGGAAAGCTTTCTTT.

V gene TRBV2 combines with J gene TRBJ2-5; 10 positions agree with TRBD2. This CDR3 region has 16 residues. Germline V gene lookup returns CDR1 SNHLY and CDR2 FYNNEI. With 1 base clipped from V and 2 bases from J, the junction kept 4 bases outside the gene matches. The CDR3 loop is CASSEGVAGGQETQYF. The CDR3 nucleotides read TGTGCCAGCAGTGAAGGCGTAGCGGGAGGACAAGAGACCCAGTACTTC.

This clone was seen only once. CDR3 sequence: CASSPSGSLLEQYF. CDR3 in DNA: TGTGCCAGCAGTCCCAGCGGGAGTCTCCTCGAGCAGTACTTC. The chain is built from TRBV28 and TRBJ2-7, with TRBD2 matching over 8 bases. The V and J ends lost 5 bases and 6 bases, in that order; junction bases with no gene match: 9. The germline V gene encodes CDR1 MDHEN and CDR2 SYDVKM. The CDR3 is 14 residues long.

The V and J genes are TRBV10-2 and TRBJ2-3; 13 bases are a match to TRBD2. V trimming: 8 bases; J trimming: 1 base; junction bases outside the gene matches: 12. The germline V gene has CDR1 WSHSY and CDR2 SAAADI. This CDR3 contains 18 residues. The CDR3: CASLTSGRAAYRTDTQYF. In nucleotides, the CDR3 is TGCGCCAGCCTTACTAGCGGGAGGGCCGCGTACCGCACAGATACGCAGTATTTT.

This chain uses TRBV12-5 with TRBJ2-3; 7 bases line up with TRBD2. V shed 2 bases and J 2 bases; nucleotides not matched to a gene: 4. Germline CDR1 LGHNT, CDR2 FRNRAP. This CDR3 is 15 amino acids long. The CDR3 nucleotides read TGTGCTAGTGGTTTGTCTAGCGGTTACACAGATACGCAGTATTTT. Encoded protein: CASGLSSGYTDTQYF. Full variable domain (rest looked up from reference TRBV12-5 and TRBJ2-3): DARVTQTPRHKVTEMGQEVTMRCQPILGHNTVFWYRQTMMQGLELLAYFRNRAPLDDSGMPKDRFSAEMPDATLATLKIQPSEPRDSAVYFCASGLSSGYTDTQYFGPGTRLTVL.

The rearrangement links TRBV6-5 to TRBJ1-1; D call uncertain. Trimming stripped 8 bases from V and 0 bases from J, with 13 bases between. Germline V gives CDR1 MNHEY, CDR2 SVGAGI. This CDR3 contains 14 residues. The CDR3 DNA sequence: TGTGCCAGCTCCCAGACAATCATGAACACTGAAGCTTTCTTT. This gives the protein CASSQTIMNTEAFF.

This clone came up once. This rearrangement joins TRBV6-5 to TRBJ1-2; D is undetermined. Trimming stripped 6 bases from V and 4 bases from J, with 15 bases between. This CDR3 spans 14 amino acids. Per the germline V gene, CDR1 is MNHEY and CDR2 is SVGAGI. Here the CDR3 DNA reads TGTGCCAGCAGGGCGGGAGACCTGGTCTATGGCTACACCTTC. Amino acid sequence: CASRAGDLVYGYTF.

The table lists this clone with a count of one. CDR3 amino acids: CASSQTGVYEQYF. The CDR3 DNA is TGTGCCAGCTCCCAGACGGGGGTCTACGAGCAGTACTTC. The J gene is TRBJ2-7, the V gene TRBV18; tentative D call: TRBD2 (6 bases). Germline CDR1 reads KGHSH; CDR2 reads LQKENI. V was trimmed by 6 bases and J by 3 bases, leaving 12 bases between them. The CDR3 sequence is 13 residues long. The entire variable domain, with the rest obtained from reference TRBV18 and TRBJ2-7, is as follows: NAGVMQNPRHLVRRRGQEARLRCSPMKGHSHVYWYRQLPEEGLKFMVYLQKENIIDESGMPKERFSAEFPKEGPSILRIQQVVRGDSAAYFCASSQTGVYEQYFGPGTRLTVT.

CDR3 sequence: CASGRSGGGYGYTF. The CDR3 nucleotides read TGTGCCAGCGGTAGATCGGGAGGTGGCTATGGCTACACCTTC. V usage is TRBV28 and J usage is TRBJ1-2; no firm D call. Between the trimmed V and J ends, which lost 8 bases and 4 bases, there was a span of 17 bases. Germline V gene data show CDR1 as MDHEN and CDR2 as SYDVKM. This CDR3 region has 14 residues.

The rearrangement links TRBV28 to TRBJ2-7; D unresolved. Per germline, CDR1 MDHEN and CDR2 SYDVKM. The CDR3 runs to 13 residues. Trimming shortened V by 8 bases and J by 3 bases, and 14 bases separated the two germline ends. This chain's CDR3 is CASLRTADYEQYF. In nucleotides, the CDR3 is TGTGCCAGCCTTCGGACCGCCGACTACGAGCAGTACTTC.

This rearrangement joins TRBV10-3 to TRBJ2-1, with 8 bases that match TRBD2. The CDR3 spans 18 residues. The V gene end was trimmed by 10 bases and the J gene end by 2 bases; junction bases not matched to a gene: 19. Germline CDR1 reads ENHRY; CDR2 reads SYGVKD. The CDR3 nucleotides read TGTGCCACCAGAGGACTAGCCGGTACACTCTCAACCTACAATGAGCAGTTCTTC. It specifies CATRGLAGTLSTYNEQFF.

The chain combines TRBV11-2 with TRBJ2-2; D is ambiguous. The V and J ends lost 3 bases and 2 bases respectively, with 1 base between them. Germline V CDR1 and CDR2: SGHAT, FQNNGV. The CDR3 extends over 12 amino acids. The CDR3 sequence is CASSFNTGELFF. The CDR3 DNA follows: TGTGCCAGCAGCTTTAACACCGGGGAGCTGTTTTTT.

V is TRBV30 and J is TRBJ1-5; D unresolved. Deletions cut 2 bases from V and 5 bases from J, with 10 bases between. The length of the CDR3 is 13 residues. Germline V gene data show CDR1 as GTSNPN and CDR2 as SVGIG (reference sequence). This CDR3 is CAWSQGFDQPQHF. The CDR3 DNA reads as TGTGCCTGGAGTCAAGGGTTCGATCAGCCCCAGCATTTT.

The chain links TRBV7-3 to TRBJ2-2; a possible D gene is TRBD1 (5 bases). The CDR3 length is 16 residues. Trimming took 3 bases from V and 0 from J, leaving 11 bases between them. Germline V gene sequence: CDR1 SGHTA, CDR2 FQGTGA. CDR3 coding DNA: TGTGCCAGCAGCTTGAGACAGACTTCGAACACCGGGGAGCTGTTTTTT. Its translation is CASSLRQTSNTGELFF.

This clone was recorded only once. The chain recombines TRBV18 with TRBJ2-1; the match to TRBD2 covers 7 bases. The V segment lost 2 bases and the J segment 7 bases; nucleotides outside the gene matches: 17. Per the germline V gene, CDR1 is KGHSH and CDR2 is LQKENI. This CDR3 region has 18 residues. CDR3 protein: CASSPTLGGRVRGNEQFF. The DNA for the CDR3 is TGTGCCAGCTCACCAACTTTGGGCGGGAGAGTCCGGGGGAATGAGCAGTTCTTC.

DNA of the CDR3: TGTGCCAGCACCCAGGGCTATGGCTACACCTTC. This gives the protein CASTQGYGYTF. This chain links TRBV12-3 or TRBV12-4 with TRBJ1-2; D is perhaps TRBD1 (5 bases). V dropped 7 bases and J dropped 4 bases, with 7 bases sitting between them. The CDR3 has 11 residues.

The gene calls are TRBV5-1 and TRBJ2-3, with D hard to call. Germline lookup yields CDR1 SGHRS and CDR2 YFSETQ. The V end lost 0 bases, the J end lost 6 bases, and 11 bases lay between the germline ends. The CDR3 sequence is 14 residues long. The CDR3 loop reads CASSLDAPGDTQYF. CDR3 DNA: TGCGCCAGCAGCTTGGACGCACCTGGGGATACGCAGTATTTT.

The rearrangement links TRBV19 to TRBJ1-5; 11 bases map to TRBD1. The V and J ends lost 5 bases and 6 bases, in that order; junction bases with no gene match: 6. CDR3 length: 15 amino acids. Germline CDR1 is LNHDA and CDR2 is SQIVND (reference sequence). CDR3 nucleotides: TGTGCCAGTAGTTTTGGGGACAGGGGGGCTCAGCCCCAGCATTTT. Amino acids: CASSFGDRGAQPQHF.

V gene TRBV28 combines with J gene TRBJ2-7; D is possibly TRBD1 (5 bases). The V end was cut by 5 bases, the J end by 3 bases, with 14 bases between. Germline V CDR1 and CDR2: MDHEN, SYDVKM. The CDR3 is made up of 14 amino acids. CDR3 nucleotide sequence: TGTGCCAGCAGTCCAGGGAACAGAGTCTACGAGCAGTACTTC. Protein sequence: CASSPGNRVYEQYF.

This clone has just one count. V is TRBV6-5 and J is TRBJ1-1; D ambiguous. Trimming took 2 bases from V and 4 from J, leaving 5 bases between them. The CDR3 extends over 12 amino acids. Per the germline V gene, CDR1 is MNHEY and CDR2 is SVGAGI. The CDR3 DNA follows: TGTGCCAGCAGTTACGAGGGCACTGAAGCTTTCTTT. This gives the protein CASSYEGTEAFF.

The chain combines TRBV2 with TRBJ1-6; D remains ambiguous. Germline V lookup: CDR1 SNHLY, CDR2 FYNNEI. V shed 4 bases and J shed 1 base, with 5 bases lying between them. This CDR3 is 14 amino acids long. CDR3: CASSVQSYNSPLHF. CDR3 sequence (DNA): TGTGCCAGCAGTGTTCAGTCCTATAATTCACCCCTCCACTTT.

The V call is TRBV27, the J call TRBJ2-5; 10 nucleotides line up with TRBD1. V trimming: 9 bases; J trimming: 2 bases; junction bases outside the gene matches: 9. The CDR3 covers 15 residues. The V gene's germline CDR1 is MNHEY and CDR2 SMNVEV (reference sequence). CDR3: CASRTRDRGQETQYF. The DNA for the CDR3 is TGTGCCAGTAGAACTCGGGACAGGGGTCAAGAGACCCAGTACTTC.

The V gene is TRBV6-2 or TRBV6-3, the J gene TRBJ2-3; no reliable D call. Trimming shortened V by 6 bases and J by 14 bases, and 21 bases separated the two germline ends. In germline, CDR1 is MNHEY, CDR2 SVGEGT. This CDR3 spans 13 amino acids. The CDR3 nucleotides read TGTGCCAGCAGCCGCGATGGACCCGCAGAGCCGTATTTT. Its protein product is CASSRDGPAEPYF.

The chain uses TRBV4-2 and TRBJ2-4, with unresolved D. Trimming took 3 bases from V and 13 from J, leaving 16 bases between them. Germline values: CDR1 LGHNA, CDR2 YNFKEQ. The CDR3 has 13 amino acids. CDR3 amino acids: CASSQVPQEIQYF. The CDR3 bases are TGTGCCAGCAGCCAGGTCCCACAAGAAATCCAGTACTTC.

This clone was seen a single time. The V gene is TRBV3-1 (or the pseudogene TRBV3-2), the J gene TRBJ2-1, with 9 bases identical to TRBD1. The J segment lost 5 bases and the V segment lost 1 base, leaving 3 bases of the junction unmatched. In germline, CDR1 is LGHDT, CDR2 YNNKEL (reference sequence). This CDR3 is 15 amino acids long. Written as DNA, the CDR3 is TGTGCCAGCAGCCAAGGGGACAGGGAGGACAATGAGCAGTTCTTC. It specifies CASSQGDREDNEQFF.

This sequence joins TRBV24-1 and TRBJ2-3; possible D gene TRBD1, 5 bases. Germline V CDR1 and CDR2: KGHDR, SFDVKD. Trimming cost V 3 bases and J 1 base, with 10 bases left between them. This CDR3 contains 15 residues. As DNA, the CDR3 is TGTGCCACCAGTGATATCGGACAAGGCACAGATACGCAGTATTTT. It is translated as CATSDIGQGTDTQYF.